The sample holds a few counts of the clone carrying this TCR beta chain. These data originate in a study of CD8+ T cells in alopecia areata. Study as a whole: People stayed on tofacitinib for 6 to 18 months, then stopped the drug for 6 months.

RNA was extracted and reverse transcribed into cDNA as the sequencing template. Here immunoSEQ multiplex PCR was the method, and the copy in TCRdb shows in-frame clones only, minus some. Here the sample spans some 200,000 clones, roughly 56% being singletons. Looked up from germline, CDR1 is SGHTA and CDR2 is FQGNSA. This CDR3 comprises 14 residues. Trimming removed 1 base from V and 9 bases from J, with 13 bases in between. Treatment specified: oral pan-JAK inhibitor, 5-10 mg twice daily. The gene calls are TRBV7-2 and TRBJ2-4; no clear D. This specimen was CD4+ T cells sorted from blood, taken at week 4, from a patient treated with tofacitinib. This sequence was found in a human donor with alopecia areata. The DNA of the CDR3 is TGTGCCAGCAGCTTAGAGGTAGAACAATTCATTCAGTACTTC. This gives the protein CASSLEVEQFIQYF.